The rows below give T cell receptor beta chains drawn from one sample of a study of blood T cell repertoires in COVID-19. The protocol was immunoSEQ multiplex PCR, while the TCRdb copy is restricted to in-frame clones and leaves out a portion. The sample has roughly 280,000 clones, 85% to 90% seen once. The specimen was peripheral blood. These receptors all stem from a woman aged 60-75 years with COVID-19, enrolled during active disease. The CDR3 runs from the conserved cysteine through the conserved F or W. Fields, in order: V gene, CDR3 length, J gene, clone size, D gene, CDR3 protein, CDR3 DNA. A D gene is named only where the DNA matches it firmly. Part of the rows lack a size; the others show once, few, many or a class for expanded clones.

>TRBV19|15|TRBJ1-1|-|-
CASSRQVEWATEAFF
TGTGCCAGTAGTAGGCAGGTGGAATGGGCCACTGAAGCTTTCTTT
>TRBV4-1|18|TRBJ2-5|-|TRBD2
CASSQAGTSGRMGETQYF
TGCGCCAGCAGCCAAGCGGGGACTAGCGGGAGGATGGGAGAGACCCAGTACTTC
>TRBV6-6|15|TRBJ1-5|-|TRBD1
CASRTPGGMGQPQHF
TGTGCCAGCAGGACTCCAGGGGGGATGGGTCAGCCCCAGCATTTT
>TRBV5-1|16|TRBJ2-5|-|TRBD2
CASSAGLAGGLETQYF
TGCGCCAGCAGCGCGGGACTAGCGGGAGGATTAGAGACCCAGTACTTC
>TRBV4-1|17|TRBJ2-2|-|TRBD2
CASSQPLAGVGSGELFF
TGCGCCAGCAGCCAACCTCTAGCGGGAGTGGGTTCCGGGGAGCTGTTTTTT
>TRBV3-1/TRBV3-2|16|TRBJ2-4|-|-
CASSLLAQGTKNIQYF
TGTGCCAGCAGTTTGCTCGCACAGGGTACCAAAAACATTCAGTACTTC
>TRBV5-1|12|TRBJ2-5|-|-
CASSSAGETQYF
TGCGCCAGCAGTAGCGCCGGAGAGACCCAGTACTTC
>TRBV11-2|14|TRBJ2-7|-|-
CASSLLGPDYEQYF
TGTGCCAGCAGCTTATTGGGGCCAGACTACGAGCAGTACTTC
>TRBV27|14|TRBJ2-6|once|-
CASSKGAGANVLTF
TGTGCCAGCAGCAAAGGGGCTGGGGCCAACGTCCTGACTTTC
>TRBV6-2/TRBV6-3|14|TRBJ1-5|-|TRBD1
CASSTGTVYQPQHF
TGTGCCAGCAGTACCGGGACAGTTTATCAGCCCCAGCATTTT
>TRBV9|16|TRBJ1-6|-|TRBD1
CASSAAGTAYNSPLHF
TGTGCCAGCAGCGCGGCGGGGACAGCCTATAATTCACCCCTCCACTTT
>TRBV5-1|13|TRBJ1-2|-|TRBD1
CASSPGQEDGYTF
TGCGCCAGCAGCCCCGGACAGGAAGACGGCTACACCTTC
>TRBV5-4|13|TRBJ1-6|-|-
CASSYDSYSPLHF
TGTGCCAGCAGCTACGACAGCTATTCGCCCCTCCACTTT
>TRBV27|15|TRBJ1-1|-|-
CASSLLGTFGAEAFF
TGTGCCAGCAGTTTACTCGGGACATTTGGCGCTGAAGCTTTCTTT
>TRBV6-5|15|TRBJ2-1|-|TRBD2
CASSKTSGIANEQFF
TGTGCCAGCAGTAAGACTAGCGGGATCGCCAATGAGCAGTTCTTC
>TRBV7-3|15|TRBJ2-7|once|-
CASSPGAASSYEQYF
TGTGCCAGCAGCCCCGGCGCAGCGAGCTCCTACGAGCAGTACTTC
>TRBV18|17|TRBJ2-7|-|TRBD1
CASSATPGQGKPYEQYF
TGTGCCAGCTCAGCAACCCCGGGACAGGGGAAACCCTACGAGCAGTACTTC
>TRBV10-2|13|TRBJ2-1|-|TRBD2
CASGVAGAHEQFF
TGCGCCAGCGGGGTAGCGGGAGCCCATGAGCAGTTCTTC
>TRBV14|17|TRBJ2-7|few|-
CASSQATTRPAYYEQYF
TGTGCCAGCAGCCAAGCCACGACTCGCCCCGCCTACTACGAGCAGTACTTC
>TRBV5-1|16|TRBJ2-2|-|TRBD1
CASSLWTGMNTGELFF
TGCGCCAGCAGCTTATGGACAGGGATGAACACCGGGGAGCTGTTTTTT
>TRBV5-1|19|TRBJ2-5|-|-
CASSLGIALRGVVGETQYF
TGCGCCAGCAGCTTGGGTATAGCGTTACGGGGTGTTGTGGGAGAGACCCAGTACTTC
>TRBV5-1|17|TRBJ1-1|-|TRBD1
CASSFLGTGGPGTEAFF
TGCGCCAGCAGCTTTTTAGGGACAGGGGGCCCGGGCACTGAAGCTTTCTTT
>TRBV6-2/TRBV6-3|17|TRBJ2-7|few|TRBD2
CASSLLTSGGSVDEQYF
TGTGCCAGCAGCCTCCTCACCTCAGGCGGGAGCGTGGACGAGCAGTACTTC
>TRBV29-1|13|TRBJ1-1|-|TRBD1
CSEQTGAGTEAFF
TGCAGCGAGCAGACAGGGGCGGGCACTGAAGCTTTCTTT
>TRBV19|17|TRBJ1-5|-|-
CASTSWVGGSSNQPQHF
TGTGCCAGTACCAGCTGGGTCGGGGGTTCTAGCAATCAGCCCCAGCATTTT
>TRBV24-1|16|TRBJ1-5|-|TRBD1
CATSDYRGGVNQPQHF
TGTGCCACCAGTGATTACAGGGGGGGGGTCAATCAGCCCCAGCATTTT
>TRBV2|12|TRBJ1-2|once|-
CASQRGLYGYTF
TGTGCCAGCCAGCGGGGCTTATATGGCTACACCTTC
>TRBV7-9|16|TRBJ1-3|-|TRBD1
CASSRDSVRHSNTIYF
TGTGCCAGCAGCCGGGACAGCGTACGTCATTCAAACACCATATATTTT
>TRBV10-1|19|TRBJ2-2|-|TRBD2
CASSEIRLAGGENTGELFF
TGCGCCAGCAGTGAGATCCGGCTAGCGGGAGGGGAAAACACCGGGGAGCTGTTTTTT
>TRBV10-1|13|TRBJ2-7|-|-
CASRTGTTYEQYF
TGCGCCAGCAGGACTGGAACTACCTACGAGCAGTACTTC
>TRBV5-1|14|TRBJ2-1|-|-
CASSLSGLNNEQFF
TGCGCCAGCAGCTTGTCCGGACTGAATAATGAGCAGTTCTTC
>TRBV4-1|18|TRBJ1-5|-|TRBD1
CASSQDLEAGGGNQPQHF
TGCGCCAGCAGCCAAGATTTGGAGGCAGGGGGTGGCAATCAGCCCCAGCATTTT
>TRBV7-9|19|TRBJ1-4|-|-
CASSLGLGGRSNSNEKLFF
TGTGCCAGCAGCTTAGGGCTCGGGGGAAGATCAAACTCCAATGAAAAACTGTTTTTT
>TRBV27|15|TRBJ2-5|-|-
CASSWRPTTVETQYF
TGTGCCAGCAGTTGGCGTCCAACCACAGTGGAGACCCAGTACTTC
>TRBV28|15|TRBJ1-1|-|-
CASSLTDRLNTEAFF
TGTGCCAGCAGCCTTACTGACAGACTGAACACTGAAGCTTTCTTT
>TRBV29-1|16|TRBJ2-1|-|TRBD1
CSGLSRGRRNYNEQFF
TGCAGCGGCCTTTCCAGGGGGCGAAGGAATTACAATGAGCAGTTCTTC
>TRBV30|13|TRBJ1-5|-|-
CAWGGRGNQPQHF
TGTGCCTGGGGGGGACGGGGGAATCAGCCCCAGCATTTT
>TRBV27|12|TRBJ1-5|-|TRBD1
CATGQVLQPQHF
TGTGCCACGGGACAGGTACTTCAGCCCCAGCATTTT
>TRBV6-5|15|TRBJ2-3|once|TRBD1
CASSWDRERTDTQYF
TGTGCCAGCAGCTGGGACAGGGAACGCACAGATACGCAGTATTTT
>TRBV6-4|16|TRBJ2-1|few|TRBD2
CASSKTGTSEYNEQFF
TGTGCCAGCAGCAAAACCGGGACTAGCGAATACAATGAGCAGTTCTTC
>TRBV5-4|15|TRBJ1-2|-|TRBD1
CATKPITGGAFGYTF
TGTGCCACCAAACCTATAACAGGGGGCGCGTTTGGCTACACCTTC
>TRBV5-3|16|TRBJ2-1|-|-
CARSLVYPLEGNEQFF
TGTGCCAGAAGCTTGGTTTATCCCTTAGAGGGCAATGAGCAGTTCTTC
>TRBV5-4|15|TRBJ1-3|few|-
CASSLAGGSGNTIYF
TGTGCCAGCAGCTTGGCCGGGGGCTCTGGAAACACCATATATTTT
>TRBV5-5|15|TRBJ2-3|-|TRBD1
CASSLDRAGTDTQYF
TGTGCCAGCAGCCTAGACAGGGCTGGCACAGATACGCAGTATTTT
>TRBV6-7|18|TRBJ2-5|-|TRBD2
CASSYPTEGLAGRETQYF
TGTGCCAGCAGTTACCCAACCGAGGGTCTAGCGGGACGTGAGACCCAGTACTTC
>TRBV24-1|16|TRBJ1-5|-|-
CATSDLEGRWDQPQHF
TGTGCCACCAGTGATTTGGAAGGGAGATGGGATCAGCCCCAGCATTTT
>TRBV9|17|TRBJ2-1|-|TRBD2
CASSVVGTSGGYDEQFF
TGTGCCAGCAGCGTAGTGGGGACTAGCGGGGGGTACGATGAGCAGTTCTTC
>TRBV20-1|13|TRBJ1-5|-|TRBD1
CSASRTGSQPQHF
TGCAGTGCTAGTCGGACAGGGAGTCAGCCCCAGCATTTT
>TRBV5-4|20|TRBJ2-5|-|TRBD2
CASSLLRGLGLAGTGETQYF
TGTGCCAGCAGCCTTTTGAGAGGGTTGGGACTAGCGGGGACGGGAGAGACCCAGTACTTC
>TRBV12-3/TRBV12-4|12|TRBJ1-5|once|-
CASTQEAGPQHF
TGTGCCAGCACCCAAGAGGCCGGGCCCCAGCATTTT
>TRBV29-1|17|TRBJ2-6|-|-
CSVDGMAGQSGANVLTF
TGCAGCGTTGACGGTATGGCAGGGCAATCAGGGGCCAACGTCCTGACTTTC
>TRBV5-1|16|TRBJ2-3|-|TRBD2
CASTIRAGAGTDTQYF
TGCGCCAGTACCATACGGGCGGGAGCGGGCACAGATACGCAGTATTTT
>TRBV7-6|17|TRBJ2-2|-|-
CASSWAGGRGYTGELFF
TGTGCCAGCAGCTGGGCCGGGGGCAGGGGGTACACCGGGGAGCTGTTTTTT
>TRBV19|13|TRBJ1-2|-|-
CASSIGRSYGYTF
TGTGCCAGTAGTATAGGACGGAGCTATGGCTACACCTTC
>TRBV2|16|TRBJ2-1|-|TRBD2
CASSPARLAGGNEQFF
TGTGCCAGCAGTCCCGCAAGACTAGCGGGAGGTAATGAGCAGTTCTTC
>TRBV14|13|TRBJ1-1|-|-
CASSQGTGTEAFF
TGTGCCAGCAGCCAAGGCACGGGCACTGAAGCTTTCTTT
>TRBV7-9|14|TRBJ1-2|-|-
CASSLGSGNYGYTF
TGTGCCAGCAGCTTAGGGTCAGGGAACTATGGCTACACCTTC